The T cell receptor (beta chain) described here comes from a study of shared clonotypes between healthy human individuals. Germline V gene lookup returns CDR1 WSHSY and CDR2 SAAADI. The V gene lost 3 bases and the J gene lost 9 bases, with 12 bases spanning the gap. CDR3 length: 14 residues. Original data processing: Quality scores were absent from the junction-only immunoSEQ sequences, so filtering differed. Only in-frame clones appear in the TCRdb table, and some are missing; sequencing was by immunoSEQ multiplex PCR. The V and J calls and clone size are taken from that table; D and trimming were inferred from the DNA. The data show about 1 million clones, more than 60% seen once. Findings and limits, study-wide: Blood was the sole source, and tissue repertoires probably differ. Naive subsets generally had larger estimated richness than memory subsets. A limitation of the genetic and exposure-history diversity represented arose from few donors.

In this sample, this clone turned up a few times. Its cognate antigen is unknown. Sequenced input: memory CD4+ T cells sorted from blood. Regarding subset: CD45RA-negative fraction. The sequence was obtained from a man between 18 and 29 years old in good health. This chain links TRBV10-2 with TRBJ1-6; perhaps TRBD1 as D (5 bases). The CDR3 sequence: CASSEGGERSPLHF. DNA for the CDR3: TGCGCCAGCAGTGAAGGAGGGGAACGTTCACCCCTCCACTTT.